Below are 21 T cell receptor beta chains sequenced from a single sample in a study of human thymus T cells. Only in-frame clones appear in the TCRdb table, and some are missing; sequencing was by immunoSEQ multiplex PCR. The repertoire has 54,000 or so clones, approximately 95% of them found once; the top ten carry 6%. Sequenced: blood. All receptors derive from a boy younger than two with a congenital heart defect but otherwise immunologically healthy.

The chain links TRBV5-1 to TRBJ2-2; TRBD1 is a possible D gene (5 bases). Germline lookup yields CDR1 SGHRS and CDR2 YFSETQ. The CDR3 has 16 residues. The germline V and J ends were trimmed by 1 base and 3 bases, with 13 bases remaining between them. The CDR3 region has the DNA TGCGCCAGCAGCTTGAGTGGCAGGGCGGACACCGGGGAGCTGTTTTTT. Protein product: CASSLSGRADTGELFF.

This clone was picked up one time. The chain employs TRBV28 and TRBJ2-1; 10 bases align to TRBD2. The V and J ends lost 3 bases and 5 bases, in that order; junction bases with no gene match: 10. The CDR3 is 17 residues long. Germline CDR1 and CDR2: MDHEN and SYDVKM. As DNA, the CDR3 is TGTGCCAGCAGTTTCTCCATCCCCGGGACTAGCGACAATGAGCAGTTCTTC. As protein: CASSFSIPGTSDNEQFF.

The rearrangement uses TRBV5-6 and TRBJ1-1; 7 bases align to TRBD1. The V segment lost 1 base and the J segment 6 bases; nucleotides outside the gene matches: 3. From germline, CDR1 is SGHDT and CDR2 YYEEEE. This CDR3 is built from 13 residues. In DNA form, the CDR3 reads TGTGCCAGCAGCTTGTATAGGGGGCCTGAAGCTTTCTTT. This sequence encodes CASSLYRGPEAFF.

This chain connects TRBV4-2 to TRBJ2-7; possible D gene TRBD2, 5 bases. V lost 5 bases and J lost 3, with 11 bases in between. The CDR3 spans 13 residues. Germline V CDR1 and CDR2: LGHNA, YNFKEQ. The CDR3 is CASSSSRDYEQYF. The CDR3 DNA reads TGTGCCAGCAGCTCCTCCCGGGACTACGAGCAGTACTTC.

This sequence joins TRBV7-2 and TRBJ1-2, with 7 bases lining up with TRBD1. Unmatched junction bases numbered 6, after V lost 5 bases and J lost 6 bases. This CDR3 region has 13 residues. Germline loops: CDR1 SGHTA, CDR2 FQGNSA. In DNA, the CDR3 is TGTGCCAGCAGCCCTACAGGGGTGGATGGCTACACCTTC. Amino acid sequence: CASSPTGVDGYTF.

This chain joins TRBV2 and TRBJ2-3, with D possibly matching TRBD2 (6 bases). The CDR3 is 14 residues long. The V and J ends lost 7 bases and 0 bases respectively, with 11 bases between them. Germline values: CDR1 SNHLY, CDR2 FYNNEI. CDR3 amino acids: CASISGLSTDTQYF. The DNA for the CDR3 is TGTGCCAGCATATCGGGACTCAGCACAGATACGCAGTATTTT.

The gene calls are TRBV6-5 and TRBJ2-5; TRBD2 matches at 7 bases. CDR3 length: 14 amino acids. V lost 3 bases, J lost 5 bases, and 6 bases stayed unmatched. Germline V gene sequence: CDR1 MNHEY, CDR2 SVGAGI. For the CDR3, the DNA is TGTGCCAGCAGTTATAGTGGGGGAGGGGAGACCCAGTACTTC. Translated: CASSYSGGGETQYF.

The chain recombines TRBV2 with TRBJ1-1; tentative D call: TRBD1 (5 bases). Germline V gene sequence: CDR1 SNHLY, CDR2 FYNNEI. The CDR3 is 16 amino acids. V was trimmed by 3 bases and J by 1 base, leaving 15 bases between them. The CDR3 here is CASSDNRRWGNTEAFF. Here the CDR3 DNA reads TGTGCCAGCAGTGATAACAGGAGATGGGGGAACACTGAAGCTTTCTTT.

This chain connects TRBV27 to TRBJ1-1; D is possibly TRBD1 (5 bases). Looked up from germline, CDR1 is MNHEY and CDR2 is SMNVEV (reference sequence). The CDR3 contains 15 residues. The V end was cut by 7 bases, the J end by 5 bases, with 20 bases between. CDR3 bases: TGTGCCAGCACTCCCTATCAGGGCGGCGTGACTGAAGCTTTCTTT. It encodes CASTPYQGGVTEAFF.

The V gene is TRBV19, the J gene TRBJ1-1; maybe TRBD1 (5 bases). V lost 3 bases and J 6 bases, leaving 14 bases between the germline ends. This CDR3 is built from 14 residues. Germline lookup yields CDR1 LNHDA and CDR2 SQIVND (reference sequence). The DNA of the CDR3 is TGTGCCAGTAGTATCCGCGAGGGGATCCCTGAAGCTTTCTTT. Translated: CASSIREGIPEAFF. The full variable domain, completed using reference TRBV19 and TRBJ1-1, is DGGITQSPKYLFRKEGQNVTLSCEQNLNHDAMYWYRQDPGQGLRLIYYSQIVNDFQKGDIAEGYSVSREKKESFPLTVTSAQKNPTAFYLCASSIREGIPEAFFGQGTRLTVV.

The chain recombines TRBV6-1 with TRBJ1-2, with D tentatively TRBD1 (5 bases). From germline, CDR1 is MNHNS and CDR2 SASEGT. This CDR3 comprises 15 residues. V was clipped by 6 bases and J by 4 bases, with 18 bases between them. CDR3 nucleotides: TGTGCCAGCAGCCCAAACACGGGGGGGAGCTATGGCTACACCTTC. Protein product: CASSPNTGGSYGYTF.

For the CDR3, the DNA is TGTGCCAGCAGCCTGACGGGGGGATACAATGAGCAGTTCTTC. It is translated as CASSLTGGYNEQFF. V is TRBV5-4 and J is TRBJ2-1; 7 bases are a match to TRBD2. The junction had 5 bases not matched to a gene; V was cut back by 4 bases and J by 4 bases. The length of the CDR3 is 14 residues. CDR1 and CDR2 (germline): SGHNT, YYREEE (reference sequence).

The chain joins TRBV7-2 to TRBJ2-2, with 8 bases aligning to TRBD1. The ends lost 4 bases at V and 7 bases at J; junction bases unmatched: 2. CDR1 is SGHTA and CDR2 is FQGNSA in the germline V gene. CDR3 length: 13 amino acids. The CDR3 here is CASSSTGGGELFF. The CDR3 nucleotides are TGTGCCAGCAGCTCCACAGGGGGCGGGGAGCTGTTTTTT.

J is TRBJ2-3 and V is TRBV4-1; no firm D call. This CDR3 contains 17 residues. Deletions cut 0 bases from V and 0 bases from J, with 13 bases between. CDR1 MGHRA and CDR2 YSYEKL come from the germline V gene. CDR3 protein: CASSQEGLPFSTDTQYF. The CDR3 coding sequence is TGCGCCAGCAGCCAAGAGGGTTTGCCTTTTAGCACAGATACGCAGTATTTT.

The chain couples TRBV6-1 to TRBJ1-4; D is unresolved. The CDR3 has 14 amino acids. Germline loops: CDR1 MNHNS, CDR2 SASEGT. The V end was cut by 7 bases, the J end by 0 bases, with 9 bases between. DNA for the CDR3: TGTGCCAGCAATAAGTGGGCAACTAATGAAAAACTGTTTTTT. It specifies CASNKWATNEKLFF.

The chain carries TRBV7-9 and TRBJ2-1, with TRBD2 as a possible D gene (5 bases). CDR3 size: 15 residues. V was clipped by 0 bases and J by 4 bases, with 10 bases between them. CDR1 and CDR2 (germline): SEHNR, FQNEAQ (reference sequence). The CDR3 region is CASSLAPERYNEQFF. In DNA, the CDR3 is TGTGCCAGCAGCTTAGCCCCTGAGCGGTACAATGAGCAGTTCTTC.

The chain carries TRBV5-1 and TRBJ1-5; D perhaps matches TRBD1 (6 bases). Germline V gives CDR1 SGHRS, CDR2 YFSETQ. V lost 0 bases, J lost 0 bases, and 16 bases lay in between. The length of the CDR3 is 18 residues. The CDR3 loop is CASSLDRVRENSNQPQHF. In DNA, the CDR3 is TGCGCCAGCAGCTTGGACAGGGTAAGGGAGAATAGCAATCAGCCCCAGCATTTT.

The rearrangement links TRBV19 to TRBJ2-2; D is unresolved. The V end lost 3 bases, the J end lost 10 bases, and 6 bases lay between the germline ends. Per the germline V gene, CDR1 is LNHDA and CDR2 is SQIVND (reference sequence). There are 11 residues in the CDR3. CDR3 sequence (DNA): TGTGCCAGTAGTATCCGCCTGGAGCTGTTTTTT. Translated: CASSIRLELFF.

V and J are TRBV7-9 and TRBJ1-2, with a weak D call TRBD1 (6 bases). Trimming took 1 base from V and 4 from J, leaving 13 bases between them. Germline CDR1 and CDR2: SEHNR and FQNEAQ (reference sequence). This CDR3 spans 15 amino acids. The CDR3 protein is CASSLDRGLAYGYTF. The CDR3 DNA sequence: TGTGCCAGCAGCTTAGATAGGGGGTTGGCCTATGGCTACACCTTC. The variable domain in full, with the rest retrieved from reference TRBV7-9 and TRBJ1-2, is DTGVSQNPRHKITKRGQNVTFRCDPISEHNRLYWYRQTLGQGPEFLTYFQNEAQLEKSRLLSDRFSAERPKGSFSTLEIQRTEQGDSAMYLCASSLDRGLAYGYTFGSGTRLTVV.

This chain connects TRBV7-9 to TRBJ2-7, with TRBD2 matching over 13 bases. After removal of 2 bases from V and 3 bases from J, the junction contained 13 bases not matched to a gene. Germline CDR1 reads SEHNR; CDR2 reads FQNEAQ (reference sequence). CDR3 length equals 19 residues. The CDR3 DNA reads TGTGCCAGCAGCTTAATTAAGGGACTAGCGGGACGTTGGGGCTACGAGCAGTACTTC. Translation gives CASSLIKGLAGRWGYEQYF.

The genes are TRBV28 and TRBJ1-4, with 8 bases lining up with TRBD1. The CDR3 sequence is 15 residues long. Per germline, CDR1 MDHEN and CDR2 SYDVKM. V lost 1 base, J lost 7 bases, and 5 bases stayed unmatched. The CDR3 loop is CASSLFTGGVEKLFF. DNA for the CDR3: TGTGCCAGCAGTTTATTTACAGGGGGGGTTGAAAAACTGTTTTTT.